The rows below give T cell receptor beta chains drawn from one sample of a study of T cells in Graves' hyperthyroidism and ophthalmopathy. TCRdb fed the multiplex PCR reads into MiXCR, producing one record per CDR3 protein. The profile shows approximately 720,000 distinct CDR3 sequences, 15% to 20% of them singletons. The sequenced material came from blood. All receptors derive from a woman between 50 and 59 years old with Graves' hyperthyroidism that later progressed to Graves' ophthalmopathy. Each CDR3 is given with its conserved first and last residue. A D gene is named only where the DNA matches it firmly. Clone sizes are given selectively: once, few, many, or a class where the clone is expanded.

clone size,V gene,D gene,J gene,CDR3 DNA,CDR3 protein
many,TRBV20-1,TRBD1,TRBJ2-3,TGCAGTGCTAGAGATCCGACAGGGATGACAGATACGCAGTATTTT,CSARDPTGMTDTQYF
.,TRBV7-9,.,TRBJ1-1,TGTGCCAGCAGCTTAGCTCCACTAGTCATGAACACTGAAGCTTTCTTT,CASSLAPLVMNTEAFF
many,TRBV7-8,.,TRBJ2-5,TGTGCCAGCAGCCTGACAGGATTACAAGAGACCCAGTACTTC,CASSLTGLQETQYF
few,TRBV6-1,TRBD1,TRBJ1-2,TGTGCCACCCAGACAGGGCCGAATAACTATGGCTACACCTTC,CATQTGPNNYGYTF
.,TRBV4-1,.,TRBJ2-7,TGCGCCAGCAGCCAGCCGCAGGACAGCCTCTACGAGCAGTACTTC,CASSQPQDSLYEQYF
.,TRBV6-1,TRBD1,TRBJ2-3,TGTACCAGCAGTCGTGGGGAAGACAGGGACACAGATACGCAGTATTTT,CTSSRGEDRDTDTQYF
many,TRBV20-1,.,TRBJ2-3,TGCAGTGCTGAAGGGGGGACAGATACGCAGTATTTT,CSAEGGTDTQYF
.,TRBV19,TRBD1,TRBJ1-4,TGTGCCAGTAGTCCGGACAGGTCCGGAACTAATGAAAAACTGTTTTTT,CASSPDRSGTNEKLFF
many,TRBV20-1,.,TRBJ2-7,TGCAGTGCCGGGCGGCTCTTGGGGCCCTACGAGCAGTACTTC,CSAGRLLGPYEQYF
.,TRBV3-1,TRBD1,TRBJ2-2,TGTGCCAGCAGCCGGGACAGCCTTGACACCGGGGAGCTGTTTTTT,CASSRDSLDTGELFF
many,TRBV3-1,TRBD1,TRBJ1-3,TGTGCCAGCAGCCACTTCACAGGGGCCTCTGGAAACACCATATATTTT,CASSHFTGASGNTIYF
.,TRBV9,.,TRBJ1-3,TGTGCCAGCAGCGTAGAAAGTGGGGGGCGCGCTGGAAACACCATATATTTT,CASSVESGGRAGNTIYF
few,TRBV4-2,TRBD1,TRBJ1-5,TGTGCCAGCAGCCCGGTACAGGGGGCCGATCAGCCCCAGCATTTT,CASSPVQGADQPQHF
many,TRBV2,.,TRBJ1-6,TGTGCCAGCAGTGAAACAAGTACGGGACATTTTACTTCACCCCTCCACTTT,CASSETSTGHFTSPLHF
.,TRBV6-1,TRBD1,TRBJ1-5,TGTGCCAGCAGTGCTAACAGGGGGTATCAGCCCCAGCATTTT,CASSANRGYQPQHF